Only a few counts were recorded for the clone carrying this T cell receptor (gamma chain). This entry is derived from a study of gamma-delta T cells after stem cell transplantation. CDR1 EGSTGY and CDR2 YDSYTSSV come from the germline V gene. V was pared by 4 bases and J by 2 bases, with 8 bases of the junction left unmatched. The CDR3 totals 14 residues. TCRdb reprocessed the RT-PCR reads using CATT. This table has about 3,000 gamma-chain clones, roughly 18% appearing once. This receptor was identified in a human donor. It is not recorded whose cells these are; they may come from a transplant donor. The rearrangement uses TRGV4 and TRGJ1 or TRGJ2. What was sequenced was gamma-delta T cells. Here the CDR3 DNA reads TGTGCCACCTGGGAATCCCATTATTATTATAAGAAACTCTTT. Its protein is CATWESHYYYKKLF.